This TCR beta chain came from a study of blood T cell repertoires in COVID-19. The overall study: The study drew acute and convalescent COVID-19 samples from the United States, Italy and Spain.

Sequenced by immunoSEQ multiplex PCR; TCRdb stores in-frame clones only, minus some. The sample holds roughly 250,000 clones; approximately 87% are singletons and the top ten take over 9.5%. The V segment lost 2 bases and the J segment 1 base; nucleotides outside the gene matches: 15. This CDR3 spans 20 amino acids. Germline V gene data show CDR1 as MGHRA and CDR2 as YSYEKL. The V and J genes are TRBV4-1 and TRBJ1-4; 8 nucleotides agree with TRBD1. This TCR was sampled from a woman aged 25 to 39 with COVID-19, enrolled during active disease. The sample consisted of peripheral blood. CDR3 sequence reads: CASSQIPTSRGPRTNEKLFF. DNA of the CDR3: TGCGCCAGCAGCCAAATACCTACCAGCAGGGGGCCACGAACTAATGAAAAACTGTTTTTT.